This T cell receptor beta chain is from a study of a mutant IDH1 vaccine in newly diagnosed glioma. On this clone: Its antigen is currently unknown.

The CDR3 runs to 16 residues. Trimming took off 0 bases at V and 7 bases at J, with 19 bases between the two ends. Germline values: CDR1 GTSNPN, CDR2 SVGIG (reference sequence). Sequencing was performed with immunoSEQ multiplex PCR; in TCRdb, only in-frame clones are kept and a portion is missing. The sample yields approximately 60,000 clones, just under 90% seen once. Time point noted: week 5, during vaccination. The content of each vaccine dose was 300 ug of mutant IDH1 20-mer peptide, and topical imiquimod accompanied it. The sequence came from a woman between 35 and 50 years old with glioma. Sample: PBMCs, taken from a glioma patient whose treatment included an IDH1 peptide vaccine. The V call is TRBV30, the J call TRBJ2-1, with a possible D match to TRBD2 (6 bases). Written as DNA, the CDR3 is TGTGCCTGGAGTGTACTGAAGGGACTCCTTACGAATGAGCAGTTCTTC. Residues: CAWSVLKGLLTNEQFF.